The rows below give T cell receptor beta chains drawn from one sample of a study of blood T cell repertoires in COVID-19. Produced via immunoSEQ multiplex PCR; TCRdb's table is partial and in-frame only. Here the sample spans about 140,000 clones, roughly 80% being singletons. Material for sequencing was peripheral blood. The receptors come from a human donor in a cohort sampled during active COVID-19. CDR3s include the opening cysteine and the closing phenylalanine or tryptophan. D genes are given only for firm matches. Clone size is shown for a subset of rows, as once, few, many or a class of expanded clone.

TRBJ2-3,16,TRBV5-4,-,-,CASSGGNFRGTDTQYF,TGTGCCAGCAGCGGGGGGAATTTCAGAGGCACAGATACGCAGTATTTT
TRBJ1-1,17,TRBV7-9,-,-,CASSHLALFGGDTEAFF,TGTGCCAGCAGCCACCTCGCACTTTTCGGGGGGGACACTGAAGCTTTCTTT
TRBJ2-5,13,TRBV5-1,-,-,CASSPGLQETQYF,TGCGCCAGCAGCCCAGGACTGCAAGAGACCCAGTACTTC
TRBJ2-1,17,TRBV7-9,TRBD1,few,CASSPGGRTGSYNEQFF,TGTGCCAGCAGCCCAGGGGGCCGGACAGGGTCCTACAATGAGCAGTTCTTC
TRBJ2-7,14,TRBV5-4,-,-,CASSPGLRASEQYF,TGTGCCAGCAGCCCTGGTCTGAGGGCCAGCGAGCAGTACTTC
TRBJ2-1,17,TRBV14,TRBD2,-,CASSQMWGAGVGDEQFF,TGTGCCAGCAGCCAAATGTGGGGCGCGGGGGTCGGGGATGAGCAGTTCTTC
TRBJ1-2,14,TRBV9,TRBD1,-,CASSVSQTGDGYTF,TGTGCCAGCAGCGTCTCTCAGACAGGGGACGGCTACACCTTC
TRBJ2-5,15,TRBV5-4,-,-,CASSPVRGPQETQYF,TGTGCCAGCAGCCCCGTGCGGGGGCCCCAAGAGACCCAGTACTTC
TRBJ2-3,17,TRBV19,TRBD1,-,CASSPQLTGASTDTQYF,TGTGCCAGTAGTCCCCAGCTGACAGGGGCTTCCACAGATACGCAGTATTTT
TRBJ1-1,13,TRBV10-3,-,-,CAISGQPNTEAFF,TGTGCCATCAGCGGACAGCCAAACACTGAAGCTTTCTTT
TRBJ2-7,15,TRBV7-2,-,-,CASSFPSTGAYEQYF,TGTGCCAGCAGCTTCCCCTCGACAGGAGCCTACGAGCAGTACTTC
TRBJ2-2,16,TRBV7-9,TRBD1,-,CASSATGGASTGELFF,TGTGCCAGCAGCGCTACAGGGGGCGCGAGCACCGGGGAGCTGTTTTTT
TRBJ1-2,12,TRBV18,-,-,CASSPDIYGYTF,TGTGCCAGCTCCCCTGACATTTATGGCTACACCTTC
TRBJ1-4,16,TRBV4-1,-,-,CASSPNPGQLNEKLFF,TGCGCCAGCAGCCCAAATCCTGGACAGTTAAATGAAAAACTGTTTTTT
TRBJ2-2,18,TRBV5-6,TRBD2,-,CASSFISGGFANTGELFF,TGTGCCAGCAGCTTCATCAGCGGGGGTTTTGCGAACACCGGGGAGCTGTTTTTT
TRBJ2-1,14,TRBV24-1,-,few,CATSDPARGNEQFF,TGTGCCACCAGTGACCCCGCACGGGGGAATGAGCAGTTCTTC
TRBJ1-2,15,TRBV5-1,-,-,CASSLPGTKAFGYTF,TGCGCCAGCAGCCTACCCGGGACAAAGGCGTTTGGCTACACCTTC
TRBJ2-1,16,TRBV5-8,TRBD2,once,CASSLSGASSYNEQFF,TGTGCCAGCAGCTTGAGCGGGGCCAGCTCCTACAATGAGCAGTTCTTC
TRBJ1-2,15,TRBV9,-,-,CASSFFRQSNYGYTF,TGTGCCAGCAGCTTCTTTCGACAGAGCAACTATGGCTACACCTTC
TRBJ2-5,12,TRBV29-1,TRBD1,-,CSVRTGMETQYF,TGCAGCGTTAGGACAGGGATGGAGACCCAGTACTTC
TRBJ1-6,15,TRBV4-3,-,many,CASSQHLDFNSPLHF,TGCGCCAGCAGCCAACATTTGGACTTTAATTCACCCCTCCACTTT
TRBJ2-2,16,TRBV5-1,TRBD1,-,CASSEGDRVDTGELFF,TGCGCCAGCAGCGAAGGGGACAGGGTTGACACCGGGGAGCTGTTTTTT
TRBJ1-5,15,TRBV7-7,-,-,CASSFARGLGQPQHF,TGTGCTAGCAGCTTCGCTCGGGGGTTGGGTCAGCCCCAGCATTTT
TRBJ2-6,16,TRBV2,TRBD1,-,CASGTGSNSGANVLTF,TGTGCCAGCGGGACAGGGTCTAACTCTGGGGCCAACGTCCTGACTTTC
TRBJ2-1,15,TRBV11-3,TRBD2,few,CASSRGSGVYNEQFF,TGTGCCAGCAGCCGTGGGAGCGGGGTGTACAATGAGCAGTTCTTC
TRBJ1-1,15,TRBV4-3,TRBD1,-,CASSQGGGAATEAFF,TGCGCCAGCAGCCAAGGAGGGGGCGCAGCCACTGAAGCTTTCTTT
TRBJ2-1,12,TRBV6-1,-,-,CASSDRYNEQFF,TGTGCCAGCAGTGACAGGTACAATGAGCAGTTCTTC
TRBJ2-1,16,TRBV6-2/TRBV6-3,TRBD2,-,CASSPSLAGDHNEQFF,TGTGCCAGCAGTCCCTCTCTAGCGGGGGATCACAATGAGCAGTTCTTC
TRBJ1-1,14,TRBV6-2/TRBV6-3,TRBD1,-,CASSKRDPHRGAFF,TGTGCCAGCAGTAAAAGGGACCCCCACAGGGGCGCTTTCTTT
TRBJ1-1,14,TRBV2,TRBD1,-,CASRKDRVNTEAFF,TGTGCCAGCAGAAAGGACAGGGTGAACACTGAAGCTTTCTTT
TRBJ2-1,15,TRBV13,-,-,CASSLGGVTYNEQFF,TGTGCCAGCAGCTTAGGCGGGGTCACCTACAATGAGCAGTTCTTC
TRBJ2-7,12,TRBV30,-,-,CAWGGRAYEQYF,TGTGCCTGGGGGGGCAGAGCCTACGAGCAGTACTTC
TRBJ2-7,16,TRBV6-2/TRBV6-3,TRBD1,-,CASSQLMSGQAYEQYF,TGTGCCAGCAGTCAGTTGATGTCGGGACAGGCCTACGAGCAGTACTTC
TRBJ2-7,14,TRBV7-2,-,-,CASSLNRGNYEQYF,TGTGCCAGCAGCTTAAATAGGGGAAACTACGAGCAGTACTTC
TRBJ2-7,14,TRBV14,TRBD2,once,CASSHPGLALEQYF,TGTGCCAGCAGCCACCCGGGACTAGCTCTCGAGCAGTACTTC
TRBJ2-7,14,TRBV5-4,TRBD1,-,CASSSGGFSYEQYF,TGTGCCAGCAGTTCAGGGGGATTCAGTTACGAGCAGTACTTC
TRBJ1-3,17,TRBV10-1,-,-,CASPSIRDTFSGNTIYF,TGCGCCAGCCCCTCTATTCGGGACACCTTCTCTGGAAACACCATATATTTT
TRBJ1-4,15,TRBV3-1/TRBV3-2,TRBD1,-,CASSPGQTLNEKLFF,TGTGCCAGCAGCCCGGGACAGACTCTTAATGAAAAACTGTTTTTT
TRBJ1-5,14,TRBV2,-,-,CASNQYLGNQPQHF,TGTGCCAGCAATCAGTACCTAGGCAATCAGCCCCAGCATTTT
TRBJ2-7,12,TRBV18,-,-,CASSLRQTEQYF,TGTGCCAGCTCACTCAGACAGACGGAGCAGTACTTC
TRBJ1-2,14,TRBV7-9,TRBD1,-,CASSLAGQGSGYTF,TGTGCCAGCAGCTTAGCAGGACAGGGATCTGGCTACACCTTC
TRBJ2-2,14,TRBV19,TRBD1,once,CASSRGQGIGELFF,TGTGCCAGTAGTAGGGGACAGGGAATCGGGGAGCTGTTTTTT
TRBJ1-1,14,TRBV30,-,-,CAWSAQSKGTEAFF,TGTGCCTGGAGTGCGCAGAGCAAGGGGACTGAAGCTTTCTTT
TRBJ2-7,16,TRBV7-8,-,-,CASSFGLSLNSYEQYF,TGTGCCAGCAGCTTCGGACTATCTCTCAACTCCTACGAGCAGTACTTC
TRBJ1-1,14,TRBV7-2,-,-,CASSPVEGNTEAFF,TGTGCCAGCAGCCCCGTTGAGGGGAACACTGAAGCTTTCTTT